This T cell receptor (beta chain) stems from a study of neoadjuvant anti-PD-1 for oral cavity cancer. Overall study findings and caveats: Pretreatment Treg/Th17 ratio correlated inversely with post-treatment tumor clonality. Expansion of preexisting intratumoral clones was suggested to aid response.

Patients had newly diagnosed, untreated stage II-IVA oral cavity squamous cell carcinoma. Note on this clone: Its antigen is not identified.

Tumor libraries mostly used about 4.6 ug genomic DNA, two replicates each. Method: immunoSEQ multiplex PCR; TCRdb's copy keeps in-frame clones and lacks some. The sample lists about 7,200 clones; over 45% were seen once. This CDR3 has 15 residues. Germline CDR1 MNHEY, CDR2 SMNVEV (reference sequence). Trimming at V came to 2 bases and at J to 9 bases, leaving 8 bases not matched to a gene. The starting material was tumor tissue, obtained before nivolumab (anti-PD-1) treatment. The receptor's source is a person aged 40 to 85 with oral cavity squamous cell carcinoma. The rearrangement links TRBV27 to TRBJ2-1, with 9 bases aligning to TRBD2. In DNA form, the CDR3 reads TGTGCCAGCAGTTTACGGCTAGCGGGAAGAAGTGAGCAGTTCTTC. Residues: CASSLRLAGRSEQFF.